The clone carrying this T cell receptor (beta chain) was observed a few times. What it binds is unknown. This specimen belongs to a study of cytomegalovirus exposure and HLA in healthy donors. Study-wide findings and caveats: Several of the most significant clusters appeared, in a later analysis, to be linked to common viral pathogens.

Germline V gives CDR1 SNHLY, CDR2 FYNNEI. The CDR3 consists of 12 residues. Trimming removed 7 bases from V and 5 bases from J, with 8 bases in between. Vbeta (60) and Jbeta (13) primers were used in the PCR. Only in-frame clones appear in the TCRdb table, and some are missing; sequencing was by immunoSEQ multiplex PCR. The repertoire holds 95,000 to 150,000 clones, roughly 69% seen once, with nearly 8.5% in the top ten. Though nominally healthy at sampling, donors likely had unrecorded immune exposures. V is TRBV2 and J is TRBJ1-4; D remains ambiguous. This TCR came from a middle-aged woman in good health and CMV-seropositive. Material: PBMCs. The CDR3 loop is CASIQFNEKLFF. CDR3 in DNA: TGTGCCAGCATTCAGTTCAATGAAAAACTGTTTTTT.